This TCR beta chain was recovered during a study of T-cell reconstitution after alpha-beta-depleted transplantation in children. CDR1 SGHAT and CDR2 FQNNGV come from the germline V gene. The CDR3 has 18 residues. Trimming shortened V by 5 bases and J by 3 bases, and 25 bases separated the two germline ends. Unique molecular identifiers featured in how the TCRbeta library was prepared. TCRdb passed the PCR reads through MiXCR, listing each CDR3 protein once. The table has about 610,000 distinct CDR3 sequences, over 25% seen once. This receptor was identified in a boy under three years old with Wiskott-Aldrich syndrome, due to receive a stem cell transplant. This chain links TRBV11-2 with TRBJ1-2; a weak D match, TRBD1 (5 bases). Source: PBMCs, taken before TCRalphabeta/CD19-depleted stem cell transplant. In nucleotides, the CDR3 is TGTGCCAGCAGCGCCCGGTCTTTGGCAGGGATTGAGGACTATGGCTACACCTTC. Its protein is CASSARSLAGIEDYGYTF. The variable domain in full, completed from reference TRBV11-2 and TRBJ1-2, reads EAGVAQSPRYKIIEKRQSVAFWCNPISGHATLYWYQQILGQGPKLLIQFQNNGVVDDSQLPKDRFSAERLKGVDSTLKIQPAKLEDSAVYLCASSARSLAGIEDYGYTFGSGTRLTVV.